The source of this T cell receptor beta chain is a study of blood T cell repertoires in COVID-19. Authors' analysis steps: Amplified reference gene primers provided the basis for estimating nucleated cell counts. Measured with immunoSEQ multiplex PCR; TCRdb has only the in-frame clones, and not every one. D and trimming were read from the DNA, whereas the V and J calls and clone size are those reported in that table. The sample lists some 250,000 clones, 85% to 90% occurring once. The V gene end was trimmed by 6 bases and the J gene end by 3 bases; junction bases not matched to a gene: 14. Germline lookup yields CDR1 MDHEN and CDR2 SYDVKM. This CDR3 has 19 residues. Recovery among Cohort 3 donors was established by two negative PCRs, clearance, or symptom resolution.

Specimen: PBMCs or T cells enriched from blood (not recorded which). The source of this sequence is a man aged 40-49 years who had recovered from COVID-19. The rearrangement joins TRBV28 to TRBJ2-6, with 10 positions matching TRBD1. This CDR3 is CASSNATGGRIFGANVLTF. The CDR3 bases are TGTGCCAGCAGCAACGCGACAGGGGGCCGTATCTTTGGGGCCAACGTCCTGACTTTC.